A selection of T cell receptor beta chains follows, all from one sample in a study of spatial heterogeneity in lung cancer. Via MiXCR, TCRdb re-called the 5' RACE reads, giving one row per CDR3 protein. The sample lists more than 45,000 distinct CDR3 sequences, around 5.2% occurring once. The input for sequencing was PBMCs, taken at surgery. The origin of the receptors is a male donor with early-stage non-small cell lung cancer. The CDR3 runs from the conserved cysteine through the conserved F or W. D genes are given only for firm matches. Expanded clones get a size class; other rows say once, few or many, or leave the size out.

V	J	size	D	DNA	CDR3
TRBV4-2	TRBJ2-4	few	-	TGTGCCAGCAGCCGCACAGGGGGGCGGGAGAACAAAAACATTCAGTACTTC	CASSRTGGRENKNIQYF
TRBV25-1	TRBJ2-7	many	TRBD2	TGTGCCAGCAGTGAAGGTCTAGCGGCCTACGAGCAGTACTTC	CASSEGLAAYEQYF
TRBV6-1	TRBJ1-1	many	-	TGTGCCAGCGCAGGGAACGAGAACACTGAAGCTTTCTTT	CASAGNENTEAFF
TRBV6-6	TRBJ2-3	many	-	TGTGCCAGCCATAGGCCCCCAGATACGCAGTATTTT	CASHRPPDTQYF
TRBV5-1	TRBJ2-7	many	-	TGCGCCAGCAGCTTGGGGCAGGGGATCGAGCAGTACTTC	CASSLGQGIEQYF
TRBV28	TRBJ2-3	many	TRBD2	TGTGCCAGCATGCGGGAGTTACTACAGCATACGCAGTATTTT	CASMRELLQHTQYF
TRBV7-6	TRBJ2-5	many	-	TGTGCCAGCAGCTTCGGGATCCGCGAGACCCAGTACTTC	CASSFGIRETQYF
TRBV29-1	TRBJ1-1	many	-	TGCAGCGCACGGACGGGGAACACTGAAGCTTTCTTT	CSARTGNTEAFF
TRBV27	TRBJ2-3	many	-	TGTGCCAGCAGTTTAAGGGTCGGGGATACGCAGTATTTT	CASSLRVGDTQYF
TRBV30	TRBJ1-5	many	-	TGTGCCTGGAGTGTTGGGACCACTACACCTTATAGCAATCAGCCCCAGCATTTT	CAWSVGTTTPYSNQPQHF
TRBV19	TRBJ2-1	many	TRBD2	TGTGCCAGTAGTCCGGCGGGAGGGCCTTACGAGCAGTTCTTC	CASSPAGGPYEQFF
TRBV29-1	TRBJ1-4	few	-	TGCAGCGCCCAGAGGTCTATAAATGAAAAACTGTTTTTT	CSAQRSINEKLFF
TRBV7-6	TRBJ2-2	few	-	TGTGCCAGCAGCGTTAGAGCGGCCGCGAACACCGGGGAGCTGTTTTTT	CASSVRAAANTGELFF
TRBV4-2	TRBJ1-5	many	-	TGTGCCAGCAGCCAAGAAGGTCAAGGGCGGAATCAGCCCCAGCATTTT	CASSQEGQGRNQPQHF
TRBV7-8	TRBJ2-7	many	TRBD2	TGTGCCAGCAGTCTGCGACTAGCGGGCGGTTACGAGCAGTACTTC	CASSLRLAGGYEQYF
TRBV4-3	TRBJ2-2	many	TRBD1	TGCGCCAGCAGCCAACCGGGACAGGGTACCGGGGAGCTGTTTTTT	CASSQPGQGTGELFF
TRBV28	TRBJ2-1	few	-	TGTGCCAGCAGTCTAAGTGGGCACTCCTACAATGAGCAGTTCTTC	CASSLSGHSYNEQFF
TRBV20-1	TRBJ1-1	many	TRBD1	TGCAGTGCTGGGAAACAGGGGTTTGAAGCTTTCTTT	CSAGKQGFEAFF
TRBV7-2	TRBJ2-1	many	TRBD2	TGTGCCAGCAGCCCACGGACTAGCGGGAGAAATGAGCAGTTCTTC	CASSPRTSGRNEQFF
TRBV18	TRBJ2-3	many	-	TGTGCCAGCTCACAGGAGCCCAGAGGGACGCAGTATTTT	CASSQEPRGTQYF
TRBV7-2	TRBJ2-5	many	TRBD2	TGTGCCAGCAGCTTAGTTGCGGGAGGGCCTGGGACCCAGTACTTC	CASSLVAGGPGTQYF
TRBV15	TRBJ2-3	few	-	TGTGCCACCAGCAGAGGGACAGAACTTGATACGCAGTATTTT	CATSRGTELDTQYF
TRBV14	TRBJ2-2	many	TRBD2	TGTGCCAGCAGCCGACTAGCGGGAGGGCCGGCGAACACCGGGGAGCTGTTTTTT	CASSRLAGGPANTGELFF
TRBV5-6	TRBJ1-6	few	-	TGTGCCAGCAGCCTGGGGACGGCCTATAATTCACCCCTCCACTTT	CASSLGTAYNSPLHF
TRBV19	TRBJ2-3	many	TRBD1	TGTGCCAGTAGTGACAGGGGGCAAGATACGCAGTATTTT	CASSDRGQDTQYF
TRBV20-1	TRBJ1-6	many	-	TGCAGTGCTAGAAATACAGGGTTGAATTCACCCCTCCACTTT	CSARNTGLNSPLHF
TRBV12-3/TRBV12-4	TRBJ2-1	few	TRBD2	TGTGCCAGCAGTTTAATAGCGGGAGGGAGGAATGAGCAGTTCTTC	CASSLIAGGRNEQFF
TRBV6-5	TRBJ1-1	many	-	TGTGCCAGCAGGCCGGACATGTACACTGAAGCTTTCTTT	CASRPDMYTEAFF
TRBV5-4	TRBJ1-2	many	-	TGTGCCAGCAGCTTGGAACCCAGTAACCTTAGCTACACCTTC	CASSLEPSNLSYTF
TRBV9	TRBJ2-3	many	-	TGTGCCAGCAGCGTAGGTCCAGGGCCAGATACGCAGTATTTT	CASSVGPGPDTQYF
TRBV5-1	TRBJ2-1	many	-	TGCGCCAGCAGCTTGGGAGCAGGGGCCCCCCTGATCAATGAGCAGTTCTTC	CASSLGAGAPLINEQFF
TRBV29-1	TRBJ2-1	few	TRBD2	TGCAGCTCGGGACTAGCGGGGAATGAGCAGTTCTTC	CSSGLAGNEQFF
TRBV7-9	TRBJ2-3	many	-	TGTGCCAGCAGCGACCGGGACGGCACAGATACGCAGTATTTT	CASSDRDGTDTQYF
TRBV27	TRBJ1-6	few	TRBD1	TGTGCCAGCAGTGCGGACAGGGGGAGTTCACCCCTCCACTTT	CASSADRGSSPLHF
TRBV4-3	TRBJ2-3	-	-	TGCGTCAGCAGCCAAGATAATCTGAGCACAGATACGCAGTATTTT	CVSSQDNLSTDTQYF
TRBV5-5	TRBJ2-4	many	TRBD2	TGTGCCAGCCTACCGACTGGGGGGGAGATAGCCAAAAACATTCAGTACTTC	CASLPTGGEIAKNIQYF
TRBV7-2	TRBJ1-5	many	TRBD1	TGTGCCAGCAGCTCGGACAGGGCTCAGCCCCAGCATTTT	CASSSDRAQPQHF
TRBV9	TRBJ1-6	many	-	TGTGCCAGCAGCGTAGTAGGGGCCCCGGGTTCCCTCCACTTT	CASSVVGAPGSLHF
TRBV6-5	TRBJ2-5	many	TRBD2	TGTGCCAGCAGCCCTCGTAGTTCCGCGGGAGGCCGGGAGACCCAGTACTTC	CASSPRSSAGGRETQYF
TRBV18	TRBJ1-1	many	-	TGTGCCAGCTCACCAGGGGTCGGCATGAACACTGAAGCTTTCTTT	CASSPGVGMNTEAFF
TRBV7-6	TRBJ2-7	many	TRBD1	TGTGCCAGCAGCCCCGAGGTATCGGGACAGGGCGGCGAGCAGTACTTC	CASSPEVSGQGGEQYF
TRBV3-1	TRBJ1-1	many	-	TGTGCCAGCAGCTCACCCGGTCTGTACACTGAAGCTTTCTTT	CASSSPGLYTEAFF
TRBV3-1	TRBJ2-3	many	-	TGTGCCAGCAGCCAGATAGGGTCCGCCGATACGCAGTATTTT	CASSQIGSADTQYF
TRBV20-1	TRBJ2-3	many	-	TGCAGTGTCAGTGGGGCCAGCACAGATACGCAGTATTTT	CSVSGASTDTQYF
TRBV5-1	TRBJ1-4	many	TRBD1	TGCGCCAGCAGCTTGGATGGCAGGGGGATGGAAAAACTGTTTTTT	CASSLDGRGMEKLFF
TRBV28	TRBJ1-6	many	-	TGTGCCAGCAGTTTATTTGGCACGGGAAATTCATCCCTCCACTTT	CASSLFGTGNSSLHF
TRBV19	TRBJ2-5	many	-	TGTGCCAGTAGTATAGATCGGTGGGGGAACGGGGAGACCCAGTACTTC	CASSIDRWGNGETQYF
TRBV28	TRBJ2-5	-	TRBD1	TGTGCCAGCAGTTTATGGGGCAGGGGGCCAGAGACCCAGTACTTC	CASSLWGRGPETQYF
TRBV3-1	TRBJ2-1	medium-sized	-	TGTGCCAGCAGCCTCACAGGTAGCTCCTACAATGAGCAGTTCTTC	CASSLTGSSYNEQFF
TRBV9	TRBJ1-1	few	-	TGTGCCAGCAGCGCCTGGGACCGGGGGTTGGGCACTGAAGCTTTCTTT	CASSAWDRGLGTEAFF
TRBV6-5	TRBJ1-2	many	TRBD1	TGTGCCAGCAGCCTTACAGGGGGTGGCTACACCTTC	CASSLTGGGYTF
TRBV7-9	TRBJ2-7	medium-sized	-	TGTGCCAGCAGCTTAGGGGTCTACGAGCAGTACTTC	CASSLGVYEQYF
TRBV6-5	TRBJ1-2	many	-	TGTGCCAGCAGTACAGGTTTAGCCTACACCTTC	CASSTGLAYTF
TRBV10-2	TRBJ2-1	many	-	TGCGCCAGCAAGCTATTCTCCTACAATGAGCAGTTCTTC	CASKLFSYNEQFF
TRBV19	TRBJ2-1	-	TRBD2	TGTGCCAGTAGTATAAAGGCCCAACGGGTAGCGGGAGGGCTGGGGGTCAATGAGCAGTTCTTC	CASSIKAQRVAGGLGVNEQFF
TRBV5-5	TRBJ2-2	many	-	TGTGCCAGCAGCTTTACGGGGAGCCTCACCGGGGAGCTGTTTTTT	CASSFTGSLTGELFF
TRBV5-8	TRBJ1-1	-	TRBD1	TGTGCCAGCAGTAGGACGGGACAGGGAAACACTGAAGCTTTCTTT	CASSRTGQGNTEAFF
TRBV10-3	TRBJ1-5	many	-	TGTGCCATCAGTGAAGGGGACCAGCCCCAGCATTTT	CAISEGDQPQHF
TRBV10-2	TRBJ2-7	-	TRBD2	TGCGCCAGCAGCCTTAGCGGGAGCATCTACGAGCAGTACTTC	CASSLSGSIYEQYF